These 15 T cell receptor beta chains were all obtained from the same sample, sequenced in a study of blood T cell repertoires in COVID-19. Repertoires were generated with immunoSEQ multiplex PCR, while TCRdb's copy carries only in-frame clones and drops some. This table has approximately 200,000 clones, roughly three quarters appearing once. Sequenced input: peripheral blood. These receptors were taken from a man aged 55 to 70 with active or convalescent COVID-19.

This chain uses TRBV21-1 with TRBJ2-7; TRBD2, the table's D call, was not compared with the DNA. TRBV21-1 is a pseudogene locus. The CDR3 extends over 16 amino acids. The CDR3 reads CASSKARLAGENEQYF. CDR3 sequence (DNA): TGTGCCAGCAGCAAAGCCAGACTAGCGGGAGAAAACGAGCAGTACTTC.

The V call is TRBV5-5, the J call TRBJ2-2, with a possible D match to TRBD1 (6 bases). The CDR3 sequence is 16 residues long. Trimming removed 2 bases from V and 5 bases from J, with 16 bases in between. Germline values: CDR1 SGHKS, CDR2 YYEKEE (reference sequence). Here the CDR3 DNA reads TGTGCCAGCAGCTTTTCAAGCAGGGGTAGTACCGGGGAGCTGTTTTTT. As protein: CASSFSSRGSTGELFF.

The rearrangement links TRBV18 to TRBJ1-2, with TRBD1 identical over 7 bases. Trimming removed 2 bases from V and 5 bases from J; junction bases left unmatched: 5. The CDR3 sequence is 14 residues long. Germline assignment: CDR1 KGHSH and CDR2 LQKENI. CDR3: CASSPEGARYGYTF. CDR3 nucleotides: TGTGCCAGCTCACCAGAGGGGGCGAGGTATGGCTACACCTTC.

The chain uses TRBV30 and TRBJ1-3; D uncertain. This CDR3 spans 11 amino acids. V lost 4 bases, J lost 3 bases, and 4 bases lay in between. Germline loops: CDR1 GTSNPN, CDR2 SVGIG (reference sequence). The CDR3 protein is CAWNSGNTIYF. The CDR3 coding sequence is TGTGCCTGGAACAGTGGAAACACCATATATTTT.

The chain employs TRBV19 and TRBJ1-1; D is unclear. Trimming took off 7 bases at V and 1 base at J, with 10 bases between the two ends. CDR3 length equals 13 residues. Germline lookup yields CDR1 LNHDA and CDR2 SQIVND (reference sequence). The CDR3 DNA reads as TGTGCCAGTACCCCAGTTCGGAACACTGAAGCTTTCTTT. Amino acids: CASTPVRNTEAFF. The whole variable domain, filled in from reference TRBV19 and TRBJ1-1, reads DGGITQSPKYLFRKEGQNVTLSCEQNLNHDAMYWYRQDPGQGLRLIYYSQIVNDFQKGDIAEGYSVSREKKESFPLTVTSAQKNPTAFYLCASTPVRNTEAFFGQGTRLTVV.

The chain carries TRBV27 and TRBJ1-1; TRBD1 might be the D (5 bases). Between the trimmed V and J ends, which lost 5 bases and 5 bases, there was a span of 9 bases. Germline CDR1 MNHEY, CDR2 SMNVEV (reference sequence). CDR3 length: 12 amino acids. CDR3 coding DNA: TGTGCCAGCAGTAGCGGGGGGACTGAAGCTTTCTTT. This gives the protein CASSSGGTEAFF.

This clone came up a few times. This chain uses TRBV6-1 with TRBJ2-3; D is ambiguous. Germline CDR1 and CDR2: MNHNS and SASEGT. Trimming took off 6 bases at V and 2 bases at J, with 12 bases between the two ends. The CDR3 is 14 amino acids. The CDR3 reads CASRWPESTDTQYF. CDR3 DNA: TGTGCCAGCAGGTGGCCCGAATCCACAGATACGCAGTATTTT.

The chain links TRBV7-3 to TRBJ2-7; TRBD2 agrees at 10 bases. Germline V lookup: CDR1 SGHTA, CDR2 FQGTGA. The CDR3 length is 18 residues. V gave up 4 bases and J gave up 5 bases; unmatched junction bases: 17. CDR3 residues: CASSSNPPLASGSHEQYF. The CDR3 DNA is TGTGCCAGCAGCTCTAACCCCCCGCTGGCTAGCGGGAGCCACGAGCAGTACTTC.

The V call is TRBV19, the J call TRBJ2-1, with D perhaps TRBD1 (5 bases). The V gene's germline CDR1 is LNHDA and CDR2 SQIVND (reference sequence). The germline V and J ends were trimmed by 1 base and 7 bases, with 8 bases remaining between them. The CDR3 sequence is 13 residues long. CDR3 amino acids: CASSIGQGNEQFF. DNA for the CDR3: TGTGCCAGTAGTATAGGTCAGGGAAATGAGCAGTTCTTC.

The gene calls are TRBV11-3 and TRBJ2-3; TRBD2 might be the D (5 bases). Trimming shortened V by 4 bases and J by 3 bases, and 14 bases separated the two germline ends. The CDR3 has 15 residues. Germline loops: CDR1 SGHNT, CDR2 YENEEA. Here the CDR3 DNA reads TGTGCCAGCAGCTCCCGCGGCCAGCGGACAGATACGCAGTATTTT. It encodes CASSSRGQRTDTQYF.

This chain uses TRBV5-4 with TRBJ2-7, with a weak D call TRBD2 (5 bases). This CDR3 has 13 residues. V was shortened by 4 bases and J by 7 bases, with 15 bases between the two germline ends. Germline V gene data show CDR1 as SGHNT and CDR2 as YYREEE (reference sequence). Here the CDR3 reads CASSREGSWEQYF. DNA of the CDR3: TGTGCCAGCAGCCGTGAGGGCTCGTGGGAGCAGTACTTC. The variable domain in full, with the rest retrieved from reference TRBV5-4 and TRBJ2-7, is ETGVTQSPTHLIKTRGQQVTLRCSSQSGHNTVSWYQQALGQGPQFIFQYYREEENGRGNFPPRFSGLQFPNYSSELNVNALELDDSALYLCASSREGSWEQYFGPGTRLTVT.

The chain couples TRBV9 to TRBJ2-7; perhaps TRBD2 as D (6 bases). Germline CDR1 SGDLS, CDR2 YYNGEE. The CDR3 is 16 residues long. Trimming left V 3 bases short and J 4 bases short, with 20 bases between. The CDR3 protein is CASSAISGTGIYEQYF. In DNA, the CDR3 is TGTGCCAGCAGCGCGATTTCCGGGACTGGGATTTACGAGCAGTACTTC.

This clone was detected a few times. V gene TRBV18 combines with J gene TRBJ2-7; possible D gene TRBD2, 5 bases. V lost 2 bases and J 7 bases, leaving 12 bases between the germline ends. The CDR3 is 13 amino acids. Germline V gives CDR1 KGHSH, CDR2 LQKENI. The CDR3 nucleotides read TGTGCCAGCTCACCAGTCAGCCGAGGGGAGCAGTACTTC. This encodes CASSPVSRGEQYF.

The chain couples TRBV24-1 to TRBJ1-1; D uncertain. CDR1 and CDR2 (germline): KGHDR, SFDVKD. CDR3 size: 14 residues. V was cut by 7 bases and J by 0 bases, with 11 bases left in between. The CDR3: CATSNGGMNTEAFF. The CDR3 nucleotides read TGTGCCACCAGCAACGGCGGTATGAACACTGAAGCTTTCTTT.

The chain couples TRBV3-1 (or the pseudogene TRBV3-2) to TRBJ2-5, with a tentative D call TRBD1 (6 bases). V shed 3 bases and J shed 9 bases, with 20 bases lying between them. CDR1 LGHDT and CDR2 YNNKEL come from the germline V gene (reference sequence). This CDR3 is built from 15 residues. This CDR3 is CASSHPRGTQRAQYF. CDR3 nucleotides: TGTGCCAGCAGCCACCCCAGGGGTACTCAAAGGGCCCAGTACTTC.